Listed below are T cell receptor beta chains from one sample, sequenced in a study of identical twins. Using its own MiXCR run on the 5' RACE reads, TCRdb lists one record per CDR3 protein. The sample lists hundreds of thousands of distinct CDR3 sequences; 15% to 20% were seen once. The same sample was also studied in work on T cells expressing NK-cell markers.

Sequenced input: PBMCs. Receptor source: a young woman in good health. The CDR3 runs from the conserved cysteine through the conserved F or W. D genes are given only for firm matches. Clone size, where shown, is once, few, many, or a class for clones that have expanded.

V	size	J	D	CDR3
TRBV7-9	NA	TRBJ2-7	TRBD1	CASSRRQGRTYEQYF
TRBV12-3/TRBV12-4	few	TRBJ1-1	TRBD1	CASSDRALNTEAFF
TRBV7-3	few	TRBJ2-5	NA	CASSLMGNVETQYF
TRBV7-3	NA	TRBJ1-1	NA	CASKRRLNTEAFF
TRBV7-6	NA	TRBJ2-7	NA	CASSDWSYEQYF
TRBV7-9	NA	TRBJ1-5	TRBD1	CASSRLGDRGHQPQHF
TRBV11-2	NA	TRBJ2-4	NA	CASSSGQRNIQYF
TRBV5-1	NA	TRBJ1-1	TRBD1	CASSFRQGSGTEAFF
TRBV4-1	few	TRBJ1-1	TRBD1	CASSQDDRVSEAFF
TRBV12-3/TRBV12-4	NA	TRBJ2-2	TRBD2	CASSPSGTSGTGELFF
TRBV29-1	few	TRBJ2-1	NA	CSVGGGARDEQFF
TRBV12-3/TRBV12-4	NA	TRBJ2-3	NA	CASTFAGFRPDTQYF
TRBV21-1	NA	TRBJ1-2	NA	CASSSRNATYGYTF
TRBV14	few	TRBJ2-1	NA	CASSPPWGEQFF
TRBV30	few	TRBJ2-1	TRBD2	CARQGGGSYNEQFF
TRBV4-2	NA	TRBJ2-1	NA	CASSQTRPYNEQFF
TRBV29-1	few	TRBJ2-1	TRBD2	CSVGTSGSYNEQFF
TRBV12-3/TRBV12-4	few	TRBJ2-7	NA	CASSTGTQISTTRQYF
TRBV9	NA	TRBJ2-1	TRBD2	CASSRTSREQFF
TRBV9	NA	TRBJ2-1	NA	CASSVARVGEQFF
TRBV12-3/TRBV12-4	NA	TRBJ2-7	NA	CASSWASREDEQYF
TRBV27	few	TRBJ1-1	NA	CASSLQESTEAFF
TRBV10-3	many	TRBJ2-1	NA	CAISEGAYNEQFF
TRBV12-3/TRBV12-4	few	TRBJ2-5	TRBD1	CASSLRRGRSETQYF
TRBV27	few	TRBJ2-2	NA	CASSLSGSGGELFF
TRBV20-1	few	TRBJ1-4	TRBD1	CSGRDRYREKLFF
TRBV7-8	few	TRBJ1-1	NA	CASSLAQGREYTEAFF
TRBV5-1	NA	TRBJ2-3	NA	CASSSGDLSSTDTQYF
TRBV4-2	NA	TRBJ1-1	NA	CASSPRAGGTEAFF
TRBV12-3/TRBV12-4	NA	TRBJ1-2	NA	CASTLGGFYGYTF
TRBV6-5	NA	TRBJ2-5	NA	CASSYRVASRETQYF
TRBV6-2/TRBV6-3	NA	TRBJ1-2	NA	CASSARRSFGYTF
TRBV12-3/TRBV12-4	NA	TRBJ1-2	NA	CASSWRESGYTF
TRBV7-9	few	TRBJ2-7	TRBD2	CASSFASGSHEQYF
TRBV7-3	NA	TRBJ2-5	TRBD2	CASSPKAGAVWETQYF
TRBV18	NA	TRBJ2-7	TRBD1	CASSQKGQSSYEQYF
TRBV5-1	NA	TRBJ2-7	NA	CASSLVAVSYEQYF
TRBV27	few	TRBJ2-5	NA	CASSLAPPKGAQYF
TRBV7-2	few	TRBJ2-3	NA	CASRTQSGFRDTQYF
TRBV6-1	NA	TRBJ2-5	NA	CASSAQGPQETQYF
TRBV9	few	TRBJ2-3	TRBD2	CASSGGLAGAGSTDTQYF
TRBV20-1	NA	TRBJ1-6	TRBD1	CSADPGQGNSPLHF
TRBV5-1	few	TRBJ2-1	NA	CASSVRTLENEQFF
TRBV6-1	NA	TRBJ1-1	NA	CASTRRTSWGEAFF
TRBV12-3/TRBV12-4	few	TRBJ2-1	TRBD1	CASRGGTGGWNEQFF
TRBV6-2/TRBV6-3	NA	TRBJ1-2	TRBD1	CASRTDRDGYTF
TRBV10-3	few	TRBJ2-7	TRBD1	CAISDLGQGSYEQYF
TRBV27	few	TRBJ2-3	TRBD2	CATRLAGTDTQYF
TRBV5-5	few	TRBJ2-2	NA	CASSHRRGTGELFF
TRBV5-1	NA	TRBJ1-2	NA	CASSPKDYGYTF